The source of this TCR beta chain is a study of human T cells and chemical hapten exposure. Overall study context: Patch tests applied 0.01% DPC to the upper back, read at 6 days.

This clonotype was detected ten times or more. The V and J ends lost 3 bases and 0 bases respectively, with 11 bases between them. The CDR3 sequence is 15 residues long. Unique molecular identifiers were affixed to discrete cDNA molecules within the library. TCRdb ran MiXCR on the RACE reads and lists one entry per CDR3 protein. This sample has about 380,000 distinct CDR3 sequences, with around 4.8% found just once. The time point was: patch test 1, 2 weeks after DPC sensitization. Regarding treatment: therapeutic diphenylcyclopropenone sensitization with weekly scalp DPC. The specimen comprised whole blood, sampled in connection with sensitization to the hapten diphenylcyclopropenone (DPC). This chain connects TRBV12-3 or TRBV12-4 to TRBJ1-2, with D uncertain. The TCR sequence derives from a woman in her 50s with alopecia areata. Some clones in this sample may be carry-over from other donors' samples. The CDR3 sequence is CASSLETLSNYGYTF. CDR3 bases: TGTGCCAGCAGTTTGGAAACACTATCTAACTATGGCTACACCTTC.